These 25 T cell receptor beta chains share one sample of origin, sequenced in a study of T-cell reconstitution after alpha-beta-depleted transplantation in children. During its preparation, the TCRbeta library received unique molecular identifiers. From the PCR reads, TCRdb called clonotypes with MiXCR, one entry per CDR3 protein. This sample has around 240,000 distinct CDR3 sequences; 7.5% to 9.5% occur once, and the top ten carry almost 6.5%. Sequenced material: PBMCs, mostly from graft donor cells, taken 180 days after TCRalphabeta/CD19-depleted stem cell transplant. Receptor source: a male patient aged 10-17 years who had a stem cell transplant for acute lymphoblastic leukemia, so the T cells may come from the graft donor.

The table lists this clonotype with many counts. The chain couples TRBV6-2 or TRBV6-3 to TRBJ2-3, with D maybe TRBD1 (5 bases). Germline-derived CDR1 and CDR2 are MNHEY and SVGEGT. CDR3 length equals 16 residues. V was pared by 5 bases and J by 2 bases, with 17 bases between. The CDR3 protein is CASSSTSTETTDTQYF. The CDR3 DNA follows: TGTGCCAGCAGTAGCACCTCGACAGAGACCACAGATACGCAGTATTTT.

The table lists this clonotype with many counts. One end of the junction varies from germline; a read error may be responsible. The rearrangement links TRBV28 to TRBJ2-7; D uncertain. CDR3 length: 12 amino acids. Germline assignment: CDR1 MDHEN and CDR2 SYDVKM. Written as DNA, the CDR3 is TGTGCCAGCAGTTTATACTCCGACGAGCAGTACTTC. Translation gives CASSLYSDEQYF.

This clonotype was recorded many times. V usage is TRBV7-2 and J usage is TRBJ2-2, with unresolved D. The CDR3 sequence is 17 residues long. The V end was cut by 1 base, the J end by 2 bases, with 14 bases between. Germline V lookup: CDR1 SGHTA, CDR2 FQGNSA. CDR3 in amino acids: CASSLGKLFPNTGELFF. The CDR3 DNA sequence: TGTGCCAGCAGCTTAGGAAAGCTTTTCCCAAACACCGGGGAGCTGTTTTTT.

This clonotype was seen ten or more times. V is TRBV2 and J is TRBJ1-6, with D hard to call. Trimming stripped 8 bases from V and 12 bases from J, with 14 bases between. CDR3 length equals 12 residues. Germline CDR1 reads SNHLY; CDR2 reads FYNNEI. The CDR3 region is CASCTGELPLHF. In DNA, the CDR3 is TGTGCCAGCTGCACGGGCGAATTACCCCTCCACTTT.

This clonotype was detected ten times or more. The chain is built from TRBV21-1 and TRBJ1-5; the DNA was not compared with TRBD1, the D call given in the table. TRBV21-1 is annotated as a pseudogene. The CDR3 length is 14 residues. CDR3 amino acids: CASSPARGHQPQHF. CDR3 bases: TGTGCCAGCAGCCCCGCCAGGGGGCATCAGCCCCAGCATTTT.

This clonotype is judged medium-sized. The rearrangement joins TRBV7-9 to TRBJ2-1; the D gene is possibly TRBD2 (6 bases). CDR1 is SEHNR and CDR2 is FQNEAQ in the germline V gene (reference sequence). Between the trimmed V and J ends, which lost 2 bases and 0 bases, there was a span of 11 bases. This CDR3 comprises 16 residues. The CDR3 nucleotides are TGTGCCAGCAGCTTACGGCGGGGAAGCTCCTACAATGAGCAGTTCTTC. It codes for CASSLRRGSSYNEQFF. The whole variable domain, remainder taken from reference TRBV7-9 and TRBJ2-1, is DTGVSQNPRHKITKRGQNVTFRCDPISEHNRLYWYRQTLGQGPEFLTYFQNEAQLEKSRLLSDRFSAERPKGSFSTLEIQRTEQGDSAMYLCASSLRRGSSYNEQFFGPGTRLTVL.

This clonotype turned up a few times. The chain employs TRBV18 and TRBJ2-7, with 9 nucleotides matching TRBD1. The CDR3 is 14 residues long. Germline V CDR1 and CDR2: KGHSH, LQKENI. J was trimmed by 3 bases and V by 5 bases; bases with no gene match: 5. The CDR3 reads CASSTWDRDYEQYF. CDR3 in DNA: TGTGCCAGCTCAACATGGGACAGGGACTACGAGCAGTACTTC.

V usage is TRBV19 and J usage is TRBJ2-7; 12 bases match TRBD2. The junction had 2 bases not matched to a gene; V was cut back by 5 bases and J by 3 bases. The CDR3 sequence is 14 residues long. Germline V gives CDR1 LNHDA, CDR2 SQIVND (reference sequence). The CDR3 DNA sequence: TGTGCCAGTAGTGTGACTAGCGGGGGCTACGAGCAGTACTTC. This codes for CASSVTSGGYEQYF.

This clonotype was counted many times. V usage is TRBV5-1 and J usage is TRBJ2-2; TRBD2 is a possible D gene (6 bases). The V gene's germline CDR1 is SGHRS and CDR2 YFSETQ. Trimming left V 4 bases short and J 2 bases short, with 18 bases between. The CDR3 runs to 17 residues. The CDR3 protein is CASSRAFRDSNTGELFF. CDR3 bases: TGCGCCAGCAGCCGAGCGTTCCGGGACTCTAACACCGGGGAGCTGTTTTTT.

Ten or more counts support this clonotype. The V call is TRBV12-3 or TRBV12-4, the J call TRBJ2-2, with 8 bases lining up with TRBD1. The CDR3 is 15 residues long. V was pared by 6 bases and J by 4 bases, with 7 bases of the junction left unmatched. The DNA of the CDR3 is TGTGCCAGCAGGGCCGGGACAGGCCGCACCGGGGAGCTGTTTTTT. Its translation is CASRAGTGRTGELFF.

This clonotype has at least ten counts. The chain uses TRBV29-1 and TRBJ2-2; 8 nucleotides line up with TRBD2. The CDR3 runs to 14 residues. Germline CDR1 SQVTM, CDR2 ANQGSEA. The trim removed 6 bases at V and 4 bases at J, leaving 7 bases unmatched. DNA of the CDR3: TGCAGCGTGGATGCCGCGGGGGGCACCGGGGAGCTGTTTTTT. It specifies CSVDAAGGTGELFF.

The V and J genes are TRBV3-1 and TRBJ2-2; D is possibly TRBD2 (5 bases). V shed 0 bases and J shed 7 bases, with 9 bases lying between them. CDR1 and CDR2 from the germline V gene are LGHDT and YNNKEL (reference sequence). CDR3 length: 14 amino acids. CDR3 DNA: TGTGCCAGCAGCCAAGAAGTGGGGAGCGGGGAGCTGTTTTTT. This gives the protein CASSQEVGSGELFF.

This clonotype has a count of ten or more. The chain couples TRBV20-1 to TRBJ2-7, with TRBD1 matching over 7 bases. Germline V gene data show CDR1 as DFQATT and CDR2 as SNEGSKA (reference sequence). V lost 4 bases and J lost 4; bases outside the gene matches: 10. CDR3 length: 14 residues. In DNA form, the CDR3 reads TGCAGTGCTACCCCGGGACAGCCTCCGTACGAGCAGTACTTC. Residues: CSATPGQPPYEQYF.

The sample holds many counts of this clonotype. The rearrangement links TRBV6-6 to TRBJ1-2; no clear D. The CDR3 is 13 residues long. V dropped 8 bases and J dropped 6 bases, with 16 bases sitting between them. Germline V lookup: CDR1 MNHNY, CDR2 SVGAGI (reference sequence). Here the CDR3 DNA reads TGTGCCAGCGGAACGGGCCGGGAACATGGCTACACCTTC. Translating gives CASGTGREHGYTF.

In its sample, this clonotype was seen many times. The chain combines TRBV7-9 with TRBJ2-5; no clear D gene. Germline V gene data show CDR1 as SEHNR and CDR2 as FQNEAQ (reference sequence). This CDR3 spans 16 amino acids. The ends were cut back, 5 bases at V and 0 bases at J, with 16 bases in the middle. The CDR3 bases are TGTGCCAGCAGCGCGGCAGGAACCCCGCACCAAGAGACCCAGTACTTC. It is translated as CASSAAGTPHQETQYF.

Concerning this clonotype: A much larger clone differs by one base, so this may be a read error. The rearrangement links TRBV29-1 to TRBJ2-5, with D unclear. The V and J ends lost 8 bases and 5 bases respectively, with 12 bases between them. This CDR3 has 11 amino acids. Germline CDR1 SQVTM, CDR2 ANQGSEA. CDR3 nucleotide sequence: TGCAGCATTGGAAGGGATGAGACCCAGTACTTC. Translating gives CSIGRDETQYF.

This clonotype was counted many times. The chain carries TRBV20-1 and TRBJ2-2, with D uncertain. The CDR3 loop spans 13 amino acids. Germline assignment: CDR1 DFQATT and CDR2 SNEGSKA (reference sequence). V was cut by 6 bases and J by 1 base, with 9 bases left in between. The CDR3 reads CSAEDLNTGELFF. For the CDR3, the DNA is TGCAGTGCCGAGGACCTGAACACCGGGGAGCTGTTTTTT.

This clonotype was counted many times. The CDR3 loop reads CASSYLGTGFHEQYF. In nucleotides, the CDR3 is TGTGCCAGCAGTTACCTAGGGACAGGGTTCCACGAGCAGTACTTC. This sequence joins TRBV6-5 and TRBJ2-7; TRBD1 aligns across 9 bases. Germline CDR1 is MNHEY and CDR2 is SVGAGI. The junction had 7 bases not matched to a gene; V was cut back by 2 bases and J by 5 bases. The CDR3 is made up of 15 amino acids.

This clonotype was observed at least ten times. This chain joins TRBV10-3 and TRBJ1-4; D is unresolved. Germline CDR1 and CDR2: ENHRY and SYGVKD. The CDR3 sequence is 13 residues long. The germline V and J ends were trimmed by 3 bases and 5 bases, with 7 bases remaining between them. CDR3 DNA sequence: TGTGCCATCAGTGAAGGCCCCAATGAAAAACTGTTTTTT. Its translation is CAISEGPNEKLFF.

This clonotype was detected ten times or more. The genes are TRBV10-3 and TRBJ2-2; D is unresolved. CDR1 and CDR2 (germline): ENHRY, SYGVKD. Trimming took off 6 bases at V and 3 bases at J, with 5 bases between the two ends. The CDR3 runs 12 residues. CDR3 DNA sequence: TGTGCCATCAGACGGGACACCGGGGAGCTGTTTTTT. Its translation is CAIRRDTGELFF.

V gene TRBV11-3 combines with J gene TRBJ2-1, with D perhaps matching TRBD2 (5 bases). Germline values: CDR1 SGHNT, CDR2 YENEEA. With 4 bases removed from V and 0 bases from J, the gap between germline ends came to 13 bases. The CDR3 covers 16 residues. The CDR3 region is CASSSRWESSYNEQFF. The CDR3 bases are TGTGCCAGCAGCTCCCGATGGGAGAGCTCCTACAATGAGCAGTTCTTC.

Ten or more counts support this clonotype. The rearrangement links TRBV4-2 to TRBJ1-1; 12 nucleotides align to TRBD1. Germline trimming cut 0 bases from V and 6 bases from J; bases unmatched to any gene: 11. Germline lookup yields CDR1 LGHNA and CDR2 YNFKEQ. The CDR3 has 18 residues. The DNA of the CDR3 is TGTGCCAGCAGCCAAGATGAGGGGACAGGGGGCTTATTCTCTGAAGCTTTCTTT. Protein: CASSQDEGTGGLFSEAFF.

This clonotype was detected many times. This chain joins TRBV7-2 and TRBJ1-2; weak D call: TRBD1 (6 bases). This CDR3 is 14 amino acids long. V gave up 1 base and J gave up 5 bases, with 11 bases separating them. Germline CDR1 and CDR2: SGHTA and FQGNSA. CDR3 sequence reads: CASSLVRGSYGYTF. The CDR3 nucleotides read TGTGCCAGCAGCTTAGTTAGGGGGAGTTATGGCTACACCTTC.

This clonotype came up many times. The CDR3 DNA sequence: TGTGCCAGCAGTTGGGACAGGGGGCGAACTGGGGCCAACGTCCTGACTTTC. As protein: CASSWDRGRTGANVLTF. The chain employs TRBV27 and TRBJ2-6; 12 bases map to TRBD1. Germline CDR1 reads MNHEY; CDR2 reads SMNVEV (reference sequence). This CDR3 comprises 17 residues. After removal of 4 bases from V and 2 bases from J, the junction contained 3 bases not matched to a gene.

V is TRBV20-1 and J is TRBJ2-3; 10 nucleotides agree with TRBD2. In germline, CDR1 is DFQATT, CDR2 SNEGSKA (reference sequence). This CDR3 comprises 18 residues. V shed 5 bases and J 6 bases; nucleotides not matched to a gene: 20. In DNA form, the CDR3 reads TGCAGTGCTGCGGAACACAGGCTACCTAGCGGGAGAGTGGATACGCAGTATTTT. It specifies CSAAEHRLPSGRVDTQYF.